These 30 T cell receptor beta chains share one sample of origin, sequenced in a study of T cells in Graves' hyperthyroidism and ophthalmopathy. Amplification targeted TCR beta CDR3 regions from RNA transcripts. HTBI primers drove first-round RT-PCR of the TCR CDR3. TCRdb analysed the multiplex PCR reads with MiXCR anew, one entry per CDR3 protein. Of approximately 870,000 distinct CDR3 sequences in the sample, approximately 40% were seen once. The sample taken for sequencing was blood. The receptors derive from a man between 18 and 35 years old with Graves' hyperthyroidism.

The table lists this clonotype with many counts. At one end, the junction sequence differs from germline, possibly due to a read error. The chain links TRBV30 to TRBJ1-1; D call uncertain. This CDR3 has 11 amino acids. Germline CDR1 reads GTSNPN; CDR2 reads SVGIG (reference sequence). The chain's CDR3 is CAWLLNTEAFF. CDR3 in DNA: TGTGCCTGGTTACTGAATACTGAAGCTTTCTTT.

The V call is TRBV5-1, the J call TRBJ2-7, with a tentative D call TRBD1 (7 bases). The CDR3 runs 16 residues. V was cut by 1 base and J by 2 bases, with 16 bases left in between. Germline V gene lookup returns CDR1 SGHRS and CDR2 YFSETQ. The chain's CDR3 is CASSLRGTELTYEQYF. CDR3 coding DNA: TGCGCCAGCAGCTTGCGCGGGACAGAACTTACCTACGAGCAGTACTTC.

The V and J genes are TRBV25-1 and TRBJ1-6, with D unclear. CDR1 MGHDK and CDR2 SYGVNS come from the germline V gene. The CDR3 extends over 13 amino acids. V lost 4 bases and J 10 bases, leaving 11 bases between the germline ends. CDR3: CASSVTDISPLHF. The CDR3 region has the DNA TGTGCCAGCAGTGTTACAGATATATCACCCCTCCACTTT. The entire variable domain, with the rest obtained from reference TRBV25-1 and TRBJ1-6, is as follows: EADIYQTPRYLVIGTGKKITLECSQTMGHDKMYWYQQDPGMELHLIHYSYGVNSTEKGDLSSESTVSRIRTEHFPLTLESARPSHTSQYLCASSVTDISPLHFGNGTRLTVT.

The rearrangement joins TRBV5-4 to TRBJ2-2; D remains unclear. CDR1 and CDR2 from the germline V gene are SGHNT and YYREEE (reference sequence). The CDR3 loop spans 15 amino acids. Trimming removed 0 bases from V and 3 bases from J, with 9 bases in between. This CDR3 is CASSLVYGDTGELFF. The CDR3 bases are TGTGCCAGCAGCTTGGTTTATGGGGACACCGGGGAGCTGTTTTTT.

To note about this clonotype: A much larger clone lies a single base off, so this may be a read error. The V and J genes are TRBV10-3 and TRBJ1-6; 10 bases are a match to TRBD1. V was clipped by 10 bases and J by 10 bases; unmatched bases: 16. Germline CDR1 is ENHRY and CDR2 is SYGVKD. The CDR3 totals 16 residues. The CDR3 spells CASSFDPGQGTSPLHF. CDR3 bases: TGTGCCAGCAGCTTTGACCCGGGACAGGGGACATCACCCCTCCACTTT.

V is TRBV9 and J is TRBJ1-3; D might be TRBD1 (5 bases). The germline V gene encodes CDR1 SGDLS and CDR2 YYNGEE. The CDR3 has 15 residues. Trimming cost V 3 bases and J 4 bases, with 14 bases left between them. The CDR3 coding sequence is TGTGCCAGCAGCGCCCCAGGGTCGGCGGGAAACACCATATATTTT. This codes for CASSAPGSAGNTIYF.

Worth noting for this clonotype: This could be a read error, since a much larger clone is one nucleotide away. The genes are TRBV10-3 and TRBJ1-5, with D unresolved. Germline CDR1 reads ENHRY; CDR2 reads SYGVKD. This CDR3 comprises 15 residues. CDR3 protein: CASSYGEGGNQPQHF. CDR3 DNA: TGTGCCAGCAGTTACGGGGAGGGAGGCAATCAGCCCCAGCATTTT.

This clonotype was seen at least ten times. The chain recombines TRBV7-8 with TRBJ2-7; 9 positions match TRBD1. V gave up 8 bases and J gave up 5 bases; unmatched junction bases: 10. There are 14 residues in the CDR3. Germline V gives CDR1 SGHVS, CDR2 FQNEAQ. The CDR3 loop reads CASVQGTGTHEQYF. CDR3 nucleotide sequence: TGTGCCAGCGTGCAGGGGACAGGGACCCACGAGCAGTACTTC. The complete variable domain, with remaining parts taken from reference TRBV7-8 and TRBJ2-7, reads GAGVSQSPRYKVAKRGQDVALRCDPISGHVSLFWYQQALGQGPEFLTYFQNEAQLDKSGLPSDRFFAERPEGSVSTLKIQRTQQEDSAVYLCASVQGTGTHEQYFGPGTRLTVT.

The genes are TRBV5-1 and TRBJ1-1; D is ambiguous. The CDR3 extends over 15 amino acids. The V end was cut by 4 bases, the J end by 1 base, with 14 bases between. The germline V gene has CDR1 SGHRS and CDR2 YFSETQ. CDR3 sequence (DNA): TGCGCCAGCAGCGTTCAACGACTGGCGAACACTGAAGCTTTCTTT. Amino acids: CASSVQRLANTEAFF. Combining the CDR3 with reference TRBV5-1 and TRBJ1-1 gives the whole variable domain KAGVTQTPRYLIKTRGQQVTLSCSPISGHRSVSWYQQTPGQGLQFLFEYFSETQRNKGNFPGRFSGRQFSNSRSEMNVSTLELGDSALYLCASSVQRLANTEAFFGQGTRLTVV.

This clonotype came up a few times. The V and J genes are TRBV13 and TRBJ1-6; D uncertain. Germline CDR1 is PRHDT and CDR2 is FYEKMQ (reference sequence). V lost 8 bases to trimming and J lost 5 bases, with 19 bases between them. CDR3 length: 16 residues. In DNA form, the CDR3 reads TGTGCCAGCCATAACAGCAGGACGGGAGATAATTCACCCCTCCACTTT. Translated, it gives CASHNSRTGDNSPLHF.

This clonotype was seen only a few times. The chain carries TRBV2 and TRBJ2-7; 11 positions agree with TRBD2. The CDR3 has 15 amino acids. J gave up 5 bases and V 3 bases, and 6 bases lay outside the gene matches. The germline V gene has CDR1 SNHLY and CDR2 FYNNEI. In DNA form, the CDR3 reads TGTGCCAGCAGTGATGTACTAGCGGGGGCCCACGAGCAGTACTTC. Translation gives CASSDVLAGAHEQYF.

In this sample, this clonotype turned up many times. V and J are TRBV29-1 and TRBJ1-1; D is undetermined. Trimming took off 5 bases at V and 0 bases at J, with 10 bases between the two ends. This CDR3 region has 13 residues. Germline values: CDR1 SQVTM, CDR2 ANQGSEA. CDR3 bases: TGCAGCGTTCTTCAGAGCATGAACACTGAAGCTTTCTTT. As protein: CSVLQSMNTEAFF.

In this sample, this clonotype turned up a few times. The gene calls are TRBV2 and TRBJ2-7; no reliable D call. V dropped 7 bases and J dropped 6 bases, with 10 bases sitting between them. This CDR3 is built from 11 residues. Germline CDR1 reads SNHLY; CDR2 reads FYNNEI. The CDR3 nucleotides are TGTGCCAGCATCCTCTCGGGCGAGCAGTACTTC. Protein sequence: CASILSGEQYF.

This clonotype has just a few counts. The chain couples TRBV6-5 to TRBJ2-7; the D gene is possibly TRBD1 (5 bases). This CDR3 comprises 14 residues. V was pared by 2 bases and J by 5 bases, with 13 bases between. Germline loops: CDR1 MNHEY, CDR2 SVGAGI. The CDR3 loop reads CASSYDPGINEQYF. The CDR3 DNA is TGTGCCAGCAGTTACGACCCAGGGATCAACGAGCAGTACTTC.

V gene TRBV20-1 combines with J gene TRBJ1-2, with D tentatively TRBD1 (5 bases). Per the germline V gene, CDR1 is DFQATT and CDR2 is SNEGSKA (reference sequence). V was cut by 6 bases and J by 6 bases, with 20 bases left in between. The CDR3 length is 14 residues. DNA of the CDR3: TGCAGTGCCCTCCGGGGCCCTAGCGATAATGGCTACACCTTC. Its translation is CSALRGPSDNGYTF.

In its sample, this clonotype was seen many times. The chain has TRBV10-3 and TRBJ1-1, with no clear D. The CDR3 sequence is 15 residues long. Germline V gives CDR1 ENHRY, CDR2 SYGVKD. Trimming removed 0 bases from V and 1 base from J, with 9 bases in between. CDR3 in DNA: TGTGCCATCAGTGAGTCGATGCCTACGAACACTGAAGCTTTCTTT. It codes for CAISESMPTNTEAFF.

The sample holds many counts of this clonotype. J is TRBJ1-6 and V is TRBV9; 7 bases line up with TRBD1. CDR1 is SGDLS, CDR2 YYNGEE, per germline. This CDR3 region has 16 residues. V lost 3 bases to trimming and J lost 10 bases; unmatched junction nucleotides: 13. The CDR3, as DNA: TGTGCCAGCAGCGCCCGTGGGCCACAGGGGACGTCACCCCTCCACTTT. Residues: CASSARGPQGTSPLHF.

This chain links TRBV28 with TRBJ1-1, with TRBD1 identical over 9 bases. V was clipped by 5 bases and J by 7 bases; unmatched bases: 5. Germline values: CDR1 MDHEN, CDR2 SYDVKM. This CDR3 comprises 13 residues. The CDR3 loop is CASSPRQGGEAFF. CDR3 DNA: TGTGCCAGCAGTCCCCGACAGGGGGGTGAAGCTTTCTTT.

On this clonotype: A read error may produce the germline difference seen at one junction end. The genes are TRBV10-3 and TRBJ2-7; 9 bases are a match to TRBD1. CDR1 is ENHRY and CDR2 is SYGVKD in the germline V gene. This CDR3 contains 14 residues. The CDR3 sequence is CAISEETGGRKQYF. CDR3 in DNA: TGCGCCATCAGTGAAGAGACAGGGGGGCGGAAGCAGTACTTC.

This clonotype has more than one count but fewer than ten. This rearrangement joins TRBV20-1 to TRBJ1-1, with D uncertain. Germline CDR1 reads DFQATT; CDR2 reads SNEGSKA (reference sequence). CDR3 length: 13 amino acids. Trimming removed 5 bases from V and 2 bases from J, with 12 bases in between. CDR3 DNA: TGCAGTGCTGGGGTCGACACTAACACTGAAGCTTTCTTT. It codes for CSAGVDTNTEAFF.

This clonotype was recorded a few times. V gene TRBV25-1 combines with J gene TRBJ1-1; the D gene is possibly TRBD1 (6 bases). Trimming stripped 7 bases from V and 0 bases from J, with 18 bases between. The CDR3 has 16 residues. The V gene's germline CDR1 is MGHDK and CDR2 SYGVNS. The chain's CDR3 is CASTPGGGRMNTEAFF. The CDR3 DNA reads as TGTGCCAGCACCCCGGGGGGGGGGCGGATGAACACTGAAGCTTTCTTT. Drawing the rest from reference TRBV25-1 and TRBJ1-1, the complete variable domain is EADIYQTPRYLVIGTGKKITLECSQTMGHDKMYWYQQDPGMELHLIHYSYGVNSTEKGDLSSESTVSRIRTEHFPLTLESARPSHTSQYLCASTPGGGRMNTEAFFGQGTRLTVV.

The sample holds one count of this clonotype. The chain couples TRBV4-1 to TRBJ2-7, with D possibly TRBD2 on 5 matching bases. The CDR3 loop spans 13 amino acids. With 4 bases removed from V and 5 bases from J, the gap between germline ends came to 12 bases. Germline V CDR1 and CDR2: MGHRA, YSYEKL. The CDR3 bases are TGCGCCAGCAGCCCCGGGGTCTGGGACGAGCAGTACTTC. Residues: CASSPGVWDEQYF.

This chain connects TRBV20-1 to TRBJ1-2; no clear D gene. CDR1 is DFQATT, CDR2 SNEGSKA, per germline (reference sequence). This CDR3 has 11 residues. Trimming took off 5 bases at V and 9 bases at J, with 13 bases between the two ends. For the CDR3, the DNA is TGCAGTGCTCTGGACGGTGGGCGCTACACCTTC. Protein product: CSALDGGRYTF.

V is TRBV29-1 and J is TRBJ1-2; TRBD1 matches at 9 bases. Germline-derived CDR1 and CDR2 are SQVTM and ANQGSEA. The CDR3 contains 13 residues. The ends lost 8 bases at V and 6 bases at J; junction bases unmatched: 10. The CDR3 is CSLFPTGGNGYTF. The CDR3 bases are TGCAGCTTGTTCCCGACAGGGGGGAATGGCTACACCTTC.

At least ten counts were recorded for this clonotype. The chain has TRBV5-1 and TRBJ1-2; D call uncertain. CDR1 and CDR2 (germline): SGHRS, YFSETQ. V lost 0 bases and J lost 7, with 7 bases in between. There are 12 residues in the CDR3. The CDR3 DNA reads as TGCGCCAGCAGCTTGGGGGCCGCTGGCTACACCTTC. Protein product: CASSLGAAGYTF.

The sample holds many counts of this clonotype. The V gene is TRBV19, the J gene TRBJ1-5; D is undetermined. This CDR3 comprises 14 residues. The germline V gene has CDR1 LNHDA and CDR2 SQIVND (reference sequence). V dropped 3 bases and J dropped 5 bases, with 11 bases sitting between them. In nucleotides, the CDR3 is TGTGCCAGTAGTATCGGCGCAGATTATCAGCCCCAGCATTTT. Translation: CASSIGADYQPQHF.

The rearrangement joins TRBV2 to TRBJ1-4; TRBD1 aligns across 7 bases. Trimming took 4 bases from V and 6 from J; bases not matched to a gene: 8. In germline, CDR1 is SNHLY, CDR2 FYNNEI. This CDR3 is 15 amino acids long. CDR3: CASSGRNRGHEKLFF. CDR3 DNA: TGTGCCAGCAGTGGTCGGAATAGGGGGCATGAAAAACTGTTTTTT.

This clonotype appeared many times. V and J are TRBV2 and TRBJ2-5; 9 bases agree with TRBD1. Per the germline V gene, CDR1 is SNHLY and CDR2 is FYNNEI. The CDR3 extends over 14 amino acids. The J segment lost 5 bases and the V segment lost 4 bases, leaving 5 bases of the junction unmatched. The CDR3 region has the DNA TGTGCCAGCAGTGCCGACAGGGGGGCGGAGACCCAGTACTTC. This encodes CASSADRGAETQYF.

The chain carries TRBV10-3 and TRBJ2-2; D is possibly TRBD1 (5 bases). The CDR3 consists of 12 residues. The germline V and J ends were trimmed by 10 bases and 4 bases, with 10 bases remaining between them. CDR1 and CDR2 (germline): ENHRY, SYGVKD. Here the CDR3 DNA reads TGTGCCACCATCGACAGCACCGGGGAGCTGTTTTTT. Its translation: CATIDSTGELFF.

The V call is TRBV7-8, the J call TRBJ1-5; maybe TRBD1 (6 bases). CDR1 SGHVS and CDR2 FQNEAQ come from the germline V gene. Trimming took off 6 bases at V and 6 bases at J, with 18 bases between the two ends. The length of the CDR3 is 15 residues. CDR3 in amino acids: CASSARLGGSQPQHF. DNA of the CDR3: TGTGCCAGCAGTGCGCGCCTTGGGGGCTCTCAGCCCCAGCATTTT.